A single sample gave rise to the 18 T cell receptor delta chains below, sequenced in a study of gamma-delta T cells after stem cell transplantation. TCRdb reanalysed the RT-PCR reads with CATT. The table shows around 2,000 delta-chain clones, with 15% to 20% occurring only once. The specimen was gamma-delta T cells. The receptors come from a human donor. It is not recorded whose cells these are; they may come from a transplant donor.

This clone is labeled as medium-sized. The rearrangement links TRDV2 to TRDJ3; TRDD3 matches 8 bases. Germline V gene sequence: CDR1 GEAIGNYY, CDR2 EKD. V was clipped by 0 bases and J by 0 bases; unmatched bases: 18. The CDR3 contains 23 residues. The CDR3 sequence: CACDTVKGLGALRSSWDTRQMFF. CDR3 in DNA: TGTGCCTGTGACACCGTTAAGGGACTGGGGGCCCTTCGCAGCTCCTGGGACACCCGACAGATGTTTTTC.

The sample holds a few counts of this clone. The protein TCRdb gives is from a much larger clone and does not agree with this DNA's translation at residue 7, likely a read error; the protein shown here comes from the DNA. This sequence joins TRDV2 and TRDJ1; D assignment may be TRDD2 or TRDD3 (7 bases each). The CDR3 sequence is 19 residues long. CDR1 GEAIGNYY and CDR2 EKD come from the germline V gene. The germline V and J ends were trimmed by 1 base and 4 bases, with 27 bases remaining between them. CDR3 sequence: CACDTADFPTGAYGDKLIF. CDR3 sequence (DNA): TGTGCCTGTGACACGGCGGACTTTCCTACTGGGGCTTATGGCGATAAACTCATCTTT.

This clone was picked up a small number of times. This probably arose from a read error, given a far larger clone one base away. This sample includes further DNA sequences coding for the same CDR3. V is TRDV2 and J is TRDJ1; 8 bases fit TRDD3. This CDR3 contains 20 residues. CDR1 is GEAIGNYY, CDR2 EKD, per germline. Unmatched junction bases numbered 21, after V lost 3 bases and J lost 1 base. This chain's CDR3 is CACDLMSAGLGDTSTDKLIF. CDR3 sequence (DNA): TGTGCCTGTGACTTGATGTCGGCGGGGCTAGGGGATACATCCACCGATAAACTCATCTTT.

This clone was seen only a few times. Since a far larger clone is one base different, this is likely a read error. Other nucleotide sequences in the sample specify the same CDR3. For the CDR3, the DNA is TGTGCCTGTGACACGGCGGGCTTTCCAACTGGGGCTTATGGCGATAAACTCATCTTT. Protein product: CACDTAGFPTGAYGDKLIF. J is TRDJ1 and V is TRDV2; 7 positions match TRDD3. The germline CDR1 and CDR2 sequences are GEAIGNYY and EKD. The CDR3 consists of 19 residues. J lost 4 bases, V lost 1 base, and 20 bases had no gene match.

In its sample, this clone ranks as large. Being one base from a much bigger clone, this may be a read error. Distinct nucleotide sequences in the sample also encode this CDR3. This chain uses TRDV2 with TRDJ1, with no clear D. The CDR3 extends over 14 amino acids. CDR1 is GEAIGNYY and CDR2 is EKD in the germline V gene. CDR3 amino acids: CACDTVGKTDKLIF. The CDR3, as DNA: TGCGCCTGTGACACCGTTGGGAAGACCGATAAACTCATCTTT.

In the case of this clone: TCRdb's protein for this DNA is that of a much larger clone and differs from the translation at residue 6, likely a read error; the protein shown is the DNA translation. This chain links TRDV2 with TRDJ1; 7 bases match TRDD3. In germline, CDR1 is GEAIGNYY, CDR2 EKD. CDR3 length: 19 amino acids. The V segment lost 3 bases and the J segment 0 bases; nucleotides outside the gene matches: 18. CDR3 DNA sequence: TGTGCCTGTGACCCTACCCCTCAACGTACTGGGGATTACACCGATAAACTCATCTTT. It is translated as CACDPTPQRTGDYTDKLIF.

On this clone itself: TCRdb has a much larger clone's protein, which differs at residue 4 from the translation of this DNA, likely because of a read error; what is shown is the protein translated from the DNA. This chain uses TRDV2 with TRDJ1; TRDD3 matches at 10 bases. Trimming took 5 bases from V and 7 from J; bases not matched to a gene: 18. CDR1 and CDR2 (germline): GEAIGNYY, EKD. This CDR3 comprises 17 residues. The CDR3, as DNA: TGTGCCTGTGGCGTACTGGGGGATGAGAGGAACGGGGTTAAACTCATCTTT. Residues: CACGVLGDERNGVKLIF.

Comment on this clone: This sequence is one base from a far larger clone and is likely a read error. The chain couples TRDV2 to TRDJ1; 7 bases line up with TRDD3. V dropped 0 bases and J dropped 1; count of bases not matched to a gene: 4. The CDR3 length is 15 residues. Per germline, CDR1 GEAIGNYY and CDR2 EKD. The DNA of the CDR3 is TGTGCCTGTGACACCCTGGGGGCGAGCACCGATAAACTCATCTTT. Its protein product is CACDTLGASTDKLIF.

About this clone: TCRdb attributes to this sequence the protein of a much larger clone, which differs from the DNA translation at residue 5; a read error is likely, and the protein displayed is translated from the DNA. The chain carries TRDV2 and TRDJ1, with 9 positions matching TRDD3. CDR3 length equals 17 residues. Germline V gene lookup returns CDR1 GEAIGNYY and CDR2 EKD. The J segment lost 3 bases and the V segment lost 3 bases, leaving 13 bases of the junction unmatched. Here the CDR3 reads CACDFIDGGILSDKLIF. The CDR3 coding sequence is TGTGCCTGTGACTTTATAGACGGGGGGATACTTTCCGATAAACTCATCTTT.

There are a few counts of this clone. The protein recorded in TCRdb matches a much larger clone and deviates from this DNA's translation at residue 11, suggesting a read error; the protein here is obtained by translating the DNA. The chain joins TRDV2 to TRDJ1; D remains unclear. The V and J ends lost 1 base and 0 bases respectively, with 26 bases between them. CDR3 length equals 20 residues. Germline V gene data show CDR1 as GEAIGNYY and CDR2 as EKD. The CDR3 spells CACDTVASERNAPYTDKLIF. The CDR3, as DNA: TGTGCCTGTGACACTGTGGCTAGTGAGCGAAACGCGCCGTACACCGATAAACTCATCTTT.

With regard to this clone: The protein TCRdb gives is from a much larger clone and does not agree with this DNA's translation at residue 11, likely a read error; the protein shown here comes from the DNA. The chain is built from TRDV2 and TRDJ1, with D possibly being TRDD3 (5 bases). The CDR3 spans 17 residues. V shed 4 bases and J shed 3 bases, with 23 bases lying between them. In germline, CDR1 is GEAIGNYY, CDR2 EKD. The CDR3 loop reads CACEPLGTPREADKLIF. CDR3 bases: TGTGCCTGTGAACCCTTGGGGACCCCTCGAGAGGCCGATAAACTCATCTTT.

On this clone itself: A read error is the likely source, as a far larger clone sits one nucleotide away. The chain employs TRDV2 and TRDJ1, with D hard to call. The CDR3 has 28 residues. V dropped 4 bases and J dropped 0 bases, with 53 bases sitting between them. Germline CDR1 reads GEAIGNYY; CDR2 reads EKD. In DNA form, the CDR3 reads TGTGCCTGTGATCCTCTTTCGGCAAAACCTCCGGGAGGCTCCCCCGACAGCCTTATGAAACTCAACACCGATAAACTCATCTTT. Protein: CACDPLSAKPPGGSPDSLMKLNTDKLIF.

This clone is judged medium-sized (0.01 to 0.1%). The chain carries TRDV2 and TRDJ1, with 13 bases matching TRDD3. This CDR3 spans 18 amino acids. Germline CDR1 is GEAIGNYY and CDR2 is EKD. V lost 3 bases, J lost 0 bases, and 9 bases stayed unmatched. The CDR3 nucleotides read TGTGCCTGTGACTTCGTACTGGGGGATACGCGGGACACCGATAAACTCATCTTT. Translation: CACDFVLGDTRDTDKLIF.

Details on this clone: Translating this DNA gives a protein that differs at residue 15 from the TCRdb one, which belongs to a much larger clone; a read error is likely, and the protein shown is this translation. The V call is TRDV2, the J call TRDJ1, with TRDD3 matching over 13 bases. Germline assignment: CDR1 GEAIGNYY and CDR2 EKD. This CDR3 spans 19 amino acids. CDR3 protein: CACDSVLGDTLVTTGKLIF. The CDR3, as DNA: TGTGCCTGTGACTCCGTACTGGGGGATACGCTGGTTACCACCGGTAAACTCATCTTT.

This clone was seen a handful of times. A much larger clone lies a single base off, so this may be a read error. The chain couples TRDV2 to TRDJ1; D not resolved. The V gene's germline CDR1 is GEAIGNYY and CDR2 EKD. V lost 3 bases and J lost 0, with 16 bases in between. This CDR3 comprises 16 residues. As DNA, the CDR3 is TGTGCCTGTGACTTACTGTCGGATGAGTACACCGATAAACTCATCTTT. Encoded protein: CACDLLSDEYTDKLIF.

This clone was observed a few times. This probably arose from a read error, given a far larger clone one base away. In the same sample, other DNA sequences code for this CDR3. The chain combines TRDV2 with TRDJ1; TRDD3 matches 7 bases. The CDR3 contains 16 residues. The V gene end was trimmed by 1 base and the J gene end by 4 bases; junction bases not matched to a gene: 11. Germline loops: CDR1 GEAIGNYY, CDR2 EKD. CDR3 amino acids: CACDTLGDPLDDKLIF. The CDR3 DNA follows: TGTGCCTGTGACACGTTGGGGGACCCACTTGACGATAAACTCATCTTT.

Worth noting for this clone: With a far larger clone one base away, a read error is the likely cause. The CDR3 nucleotides read TGTGCCTGTGACACCGTCCTACTGGGGGATACTGAGGGCGAGGGTGTGGCCCGACAGATGTTTTTC. Translating it yields CACDTVLLGDTEGEGVARQMFF. The gene calls are TRDV2 and TRDJ3, with 12 positions matching TRDD3. Germline CDR1 and CDR2: GEAIGNYY and EKD. The J segment lost 11 bases and the V segment lost 0 bases, leaving 22 bases of the junction unmatched. This CDR3 has 22 residues.

Details on this clone: This DNA's translation and the protein TCRdb lists, from a much larger clone, do not match at residue 6, likely due to a read error; the protein shown is translated from the DNA. The V call is TRDV2, the J call TRDJ1; 10 bases map to TRDD3. The CDR3 is 19 residues long. Germline V gives CDR1 GEAIGNYY, CDR2 EKD. V shed 0 bases and J 2 bases; nucleotides not matched to a gene: 14. The CDR3 sequence: CACDTMGSEGDTRTDKLIF. CDR3 DNA: TGTGCCTGTGACACCATGGGTTCCGAGGGGGATACGAGAACCGATAAACTCATCTTT.